This entry describes one T cell receptor beta chain. This clone was picked up one time. The clone's antigen remains unknown. Within one base of it there is no much larger clone, and no base qualities were kept. The CDR3 holds 15 amino acids from the cysteine to the phenylalanine. Left in the record is the CDR3 DNA by itself, 45 bases read in frame from the first base. According to the germline V gene, CDR1 reads SQVTM and CDR2 reads ANQGSEA. V lost 0 bases and J lost 10 bases; the stretch between them is 21 bases long. The source of the sample is a study of T cell responses to AZD1222 COVID-19 vaccine (dated by TCRdb to the early 2020s). Study-level background: TCR sequencing covered approximately 230 trial participants: 200 to 220 given two doses of AZD1222 and about 26 given two doses of MenACWY control vaccine. Trial participants were enrolled into age subgroups of 18-55, 56-69 and 70-plus years, which contained 148, 28 and 57 TCR-sequenced participants, respectively. Summary of the overall study and its limitations: In the small 56-69-year group, the increase in depth fell short of significance, most likely because of low power. After two AZD1222 doses, spike-specific TCR breadth and depth were significantly higher than at day 0 and than in MenACWY recipients. Because no day 14 peak-response samples were available, the repertoires could be characterized only after the peak T cell response. Conclusions about previously exposed vaccinees were limited because only six or seven AZD1222 recipients were SARS-CoV-2 seropositive at baseline. Epitopes outside the regions mutated in the B.1.351 and B.1.1.7 variants were reportedly recognized by nearly half of the unique spike-specific TCRs. Most participants were white British and females outnumbered males, and the authors suggested that clonal diversity may have been underestimated. CD4 TCRs associated with the vaccine covered the entire spike protein, and the dominant responses were in regions 160-218 and 743-854.

The time point label on this specimen signifies: about 28 days (+/-7) after the second vaccine dose. AZD1222 recipients with second doses at about 4 weeks or about 12 weeks were pooled, because spike-specific TCR depth and breadth did not differ between schedules. Vaccinee samples were obtained from the UK trials COV001 and COV002, which included a single-blind randomized controlled phase 2/3 trial of AZD1222 (ChAdOx1 nCoV-19) in healthy adults. Trial participant PBMC samples were collected at day 0 and day 28 after the second dose for TCRbeta chain sequencing. The CDR3 regions of human TCRbeta chains were subjected to immunosequencing. In the source study's methods: Repertoire TCRs were checked for matches against a reference library of SARS-CoV-2-specific TCRs that had been generated using the MIRA antigen-specificity platform. Breadth was defined as the fraction of unique TCRs that were SARS-CoV-2-associated, and depth was defined as the fraction of total T cells that were SARS-CoV-2-associated. Each spike-specific TCR was assigned to its reactive spike region and to a CD4 or CD8 class using the MIRA data. Log10-transformed breadth and depth values were compared by one-way ANOVA with Sidak's multiple comparisons tests. The table was pulled from immuneACCESS by TCRdb, which kept in-frame rearrangements only. Such tables lose some clones; where checked, under half of the loss comes from unresolved V genes, and the rest has no known cause. The V and J calls and the clone size are those of that table, but D and trimming were determined from the DNA. The sample table shows approximately 35,000 clones, and approximately 84% are seen once. The ten biggest clones cover roughly 11% of the sample.

The source is an adult who received the AZD1222 COVID-19 vaccine. This sample comprised peripheral blood, obtained 28 days after the second AZD1222 dose. The chain was built from TRBV29-1 and TRBJ1-1; no D gene can be assigned with confidence. The bases read TGCAGCGTTGAAGATGGGCCCAGAGGGTGGGTCAGAGCTTTCTTT. Its product reads: CSVEDGPRGWVRAFF.